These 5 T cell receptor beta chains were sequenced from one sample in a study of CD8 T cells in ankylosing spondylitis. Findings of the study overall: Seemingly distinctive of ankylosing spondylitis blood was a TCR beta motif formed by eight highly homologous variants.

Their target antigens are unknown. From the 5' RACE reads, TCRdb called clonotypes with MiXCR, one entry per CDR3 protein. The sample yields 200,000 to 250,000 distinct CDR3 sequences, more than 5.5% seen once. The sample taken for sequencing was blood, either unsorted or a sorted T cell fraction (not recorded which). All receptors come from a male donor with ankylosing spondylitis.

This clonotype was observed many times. CDR3 DNA sequence: TGTGCCAGCAGCGCCCAAATTGGCCGCACCGGGGAGCTGTTTTTT. The encoded protein is CASSAQIGRTGELFF. The chain combines TRBV9 with TRBJ2-2; D gene ambiguous. The V gene's germline CDR1 is SGDLS and CDR2 YYNGEE. CDR3 length equals 15 residues. Trimming removed 3 bases at V and 4 bases at J, with 13 bases between.

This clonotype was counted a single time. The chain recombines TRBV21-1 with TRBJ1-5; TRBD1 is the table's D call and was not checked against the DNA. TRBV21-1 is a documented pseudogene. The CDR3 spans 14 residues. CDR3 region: CTSSKTGGDQPQHF. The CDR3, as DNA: TGTACCAGCAGCAAAACGGGGGGGGATCAGCCCCAGCATTTT.

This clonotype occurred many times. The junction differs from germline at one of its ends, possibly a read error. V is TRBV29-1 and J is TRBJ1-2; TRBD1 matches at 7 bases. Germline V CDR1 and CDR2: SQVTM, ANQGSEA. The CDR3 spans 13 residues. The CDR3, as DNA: TGCAGCGTTAAAGACAGGGCTAACTATGGCTACACCTTC. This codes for CSVKDRANYGYTF. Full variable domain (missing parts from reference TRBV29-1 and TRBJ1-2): SAVISQKPSRDICQRGTSLTIQCQVDSQVTMMFWYRQQPGQSLTLIATANQGSEATYESGFVIDKFPISRPNLTFSTLTVSNMSPEDSSIYLCSVKDRANYGYTFGSGTRLTVV.

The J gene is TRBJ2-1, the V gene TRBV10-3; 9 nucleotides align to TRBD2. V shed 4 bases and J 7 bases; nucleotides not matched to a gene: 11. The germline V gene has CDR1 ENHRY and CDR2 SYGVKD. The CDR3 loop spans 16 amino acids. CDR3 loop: CAISVKGVSGSNEQFF. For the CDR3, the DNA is TGTGCCATCAGTGTGAAGGGGGTTAGCGGGAGTAATGAGCAGTTCTTC.

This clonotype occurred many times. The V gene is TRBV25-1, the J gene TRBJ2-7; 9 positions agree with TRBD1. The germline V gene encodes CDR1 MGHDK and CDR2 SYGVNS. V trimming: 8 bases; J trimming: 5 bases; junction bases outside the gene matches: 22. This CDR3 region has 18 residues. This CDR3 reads CASYWESTGGYLRDEQYF. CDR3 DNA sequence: TGTGCCAGCTATTGGGAAAGTACAGGGGGCTACCTAAGGGACGAGCAGTACTTC.